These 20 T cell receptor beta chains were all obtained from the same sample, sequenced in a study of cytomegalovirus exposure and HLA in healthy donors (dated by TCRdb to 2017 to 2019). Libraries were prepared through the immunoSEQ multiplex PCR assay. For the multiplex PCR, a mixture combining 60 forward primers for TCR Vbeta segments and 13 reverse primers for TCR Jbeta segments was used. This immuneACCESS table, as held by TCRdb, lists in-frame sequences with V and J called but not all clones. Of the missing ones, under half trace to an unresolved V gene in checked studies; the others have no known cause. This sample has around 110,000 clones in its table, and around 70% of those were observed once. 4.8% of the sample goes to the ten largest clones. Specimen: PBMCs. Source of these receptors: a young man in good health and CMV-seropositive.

CDR3 DNA: TGTGCCTGGAGGACAGCAGATACGCAGTATTTT. Translating it yields CAWRTADTQYF. V gene TRBV30 combines with J gene TRBJ2-3, with a weak D call TRBD1 (5 bases). CDR3 length: 11 amino acids. Germline CDR1 and CDR2: GTSNPN and SVGIG (reference sequence). Trimming took 3 bases from V and 4 from J, leaving 5 bases between them.

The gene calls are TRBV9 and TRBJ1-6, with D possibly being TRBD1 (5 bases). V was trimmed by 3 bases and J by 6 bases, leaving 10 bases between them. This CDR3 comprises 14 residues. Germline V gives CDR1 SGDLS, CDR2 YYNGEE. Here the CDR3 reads CASSAGQSNSPLHF. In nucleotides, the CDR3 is TGTGCCAGCAGCGCAGGACAATCTAATTCACCCCTCCACTTT.

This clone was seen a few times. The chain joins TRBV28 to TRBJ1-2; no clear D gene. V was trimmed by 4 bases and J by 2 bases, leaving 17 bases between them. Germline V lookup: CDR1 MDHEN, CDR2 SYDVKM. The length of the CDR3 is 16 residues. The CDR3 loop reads CASSYGIGPQNYGYTF. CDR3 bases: TGTGCCAGCAGTTACGGGATCGGGCCGCAGAACTATGGCTACACCTTC.

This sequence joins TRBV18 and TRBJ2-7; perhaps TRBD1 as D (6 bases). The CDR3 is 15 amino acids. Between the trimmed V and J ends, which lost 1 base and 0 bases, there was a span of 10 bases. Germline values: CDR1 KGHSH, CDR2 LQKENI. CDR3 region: CASSPRQASSYEQYF. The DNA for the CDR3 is TGTGCCAGCTCACCACGACAGGCCAGCTCCTACGAGCAGTACTTC.

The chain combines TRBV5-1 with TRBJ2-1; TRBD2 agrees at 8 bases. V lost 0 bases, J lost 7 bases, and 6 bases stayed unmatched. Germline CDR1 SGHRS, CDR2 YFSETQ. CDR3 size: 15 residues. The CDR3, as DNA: TGCGCCAGCAGCTTGGCGGGGACTAGTGAGAATGAGCAGTTCTTC. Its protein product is CASSLAGTSENEQFF.

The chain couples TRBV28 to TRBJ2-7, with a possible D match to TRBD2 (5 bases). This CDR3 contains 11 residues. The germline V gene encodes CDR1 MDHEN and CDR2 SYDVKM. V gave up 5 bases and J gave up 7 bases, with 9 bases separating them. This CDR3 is CASSPRREQYF. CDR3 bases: TGTGCCAGCAGTCCTAGGAGGGAGCAGTACTTC.

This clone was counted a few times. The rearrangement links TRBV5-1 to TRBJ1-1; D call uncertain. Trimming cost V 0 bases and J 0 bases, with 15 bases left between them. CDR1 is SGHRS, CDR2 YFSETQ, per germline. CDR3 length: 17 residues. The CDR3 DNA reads TGCGCCAGCAGCTTGGCCCCCCTACAGAATATGAACACTGAAGCTTTCTTT. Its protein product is CASSLAPLQNMNTEAFF.

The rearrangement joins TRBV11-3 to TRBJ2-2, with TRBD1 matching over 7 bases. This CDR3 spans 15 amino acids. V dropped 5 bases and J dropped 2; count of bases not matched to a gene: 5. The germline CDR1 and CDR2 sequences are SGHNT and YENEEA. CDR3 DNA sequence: TGTGCCAGCAGCGGCCACAGGGGTAACACCGGGGAGCTGTTTTTT. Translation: CASSGHRGNTGELFF.

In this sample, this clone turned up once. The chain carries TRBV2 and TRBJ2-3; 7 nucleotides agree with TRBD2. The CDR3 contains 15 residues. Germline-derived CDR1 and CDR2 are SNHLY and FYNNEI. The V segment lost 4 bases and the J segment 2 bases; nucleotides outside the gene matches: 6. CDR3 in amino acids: CASSVAGLNTDTQYF. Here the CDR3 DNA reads TGTGCCAGCAGTGTAGCGGGCTTAAACACAGATACGCAGTATTTT.

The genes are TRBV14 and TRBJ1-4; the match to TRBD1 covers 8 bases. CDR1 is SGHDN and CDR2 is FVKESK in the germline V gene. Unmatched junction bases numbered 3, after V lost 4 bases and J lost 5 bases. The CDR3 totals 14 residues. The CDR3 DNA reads TGTGCCAGCAGCCGGGGACAGGCAAATGAAAAACTGTTTTTT. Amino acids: CASSRGQANEKLFF.

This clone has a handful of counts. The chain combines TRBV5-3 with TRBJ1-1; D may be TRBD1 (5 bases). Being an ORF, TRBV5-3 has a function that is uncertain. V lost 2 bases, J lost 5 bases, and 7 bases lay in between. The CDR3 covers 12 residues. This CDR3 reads CARSFRQTEAFF. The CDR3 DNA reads TGTGCCAGAAGCTTTCGACAGACTGAAGCTTTCTTT.

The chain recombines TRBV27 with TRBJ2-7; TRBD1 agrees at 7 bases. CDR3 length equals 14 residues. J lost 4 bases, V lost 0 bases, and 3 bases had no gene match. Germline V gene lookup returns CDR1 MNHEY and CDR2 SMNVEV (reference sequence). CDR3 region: CASSLSRGSYEQYF. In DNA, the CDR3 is TGTGCCAGCAGTTTATCCAGGGGGAGTTACGAGCAGTACTTC.

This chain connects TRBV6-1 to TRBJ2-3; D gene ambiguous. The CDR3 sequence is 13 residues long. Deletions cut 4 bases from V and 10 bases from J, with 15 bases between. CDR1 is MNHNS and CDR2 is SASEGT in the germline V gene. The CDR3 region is CASSASERVAQYF. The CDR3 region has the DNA TGTGCCAGCAGTGCAAGCGAGCGAGTGGCGCAGTATTTT.

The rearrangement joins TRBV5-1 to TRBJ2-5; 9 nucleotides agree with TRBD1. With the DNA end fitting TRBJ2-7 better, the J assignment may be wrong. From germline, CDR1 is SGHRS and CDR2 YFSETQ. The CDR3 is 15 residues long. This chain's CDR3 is CASSLAGDRAREQYF. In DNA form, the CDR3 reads TGCGCCAGCAGCTTGGCCGGGGACAGGGCTCGCGAGCAGTACTTC.

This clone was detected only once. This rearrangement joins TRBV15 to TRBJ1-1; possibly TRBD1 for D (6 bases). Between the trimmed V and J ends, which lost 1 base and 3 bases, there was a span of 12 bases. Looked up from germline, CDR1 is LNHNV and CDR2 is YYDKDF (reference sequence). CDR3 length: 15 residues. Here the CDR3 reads CATSRVANRDTEAFF. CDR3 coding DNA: TGTGCCACCAGCAGAGTCGCAAACAGGGACACTGAAGCTTTCTTT. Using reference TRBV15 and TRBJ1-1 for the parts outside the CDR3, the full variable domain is DAMVIQNPRYQVTQFGKPVTLSCSQTLNHNVMYWYQQKSSQAPKLLFHYYDKDFNNEADTPDNFQSRRPNTSFCFLDIRSPGLGDTAMYLCATSRVANRDTEAFFGQGTRLTVV.

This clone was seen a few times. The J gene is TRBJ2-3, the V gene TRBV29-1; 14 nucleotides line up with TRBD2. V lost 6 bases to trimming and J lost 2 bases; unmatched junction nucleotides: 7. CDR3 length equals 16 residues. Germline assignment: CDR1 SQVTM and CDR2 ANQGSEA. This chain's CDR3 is CSVAGTSGGLTDTQYF. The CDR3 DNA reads TGCAGCGTGGCCGGGACTAGCGGGGGACTCACAGATACGCAGTATTTT.

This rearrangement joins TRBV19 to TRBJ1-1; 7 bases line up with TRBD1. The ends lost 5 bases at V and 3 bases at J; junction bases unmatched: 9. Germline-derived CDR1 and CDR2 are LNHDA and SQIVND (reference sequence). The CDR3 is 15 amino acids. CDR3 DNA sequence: TGTGCCAGTAGTCCGGCGGAAGGGGGCCACACTGAAGCTTTCTTT. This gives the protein CASSPAEGGHTEAFF.

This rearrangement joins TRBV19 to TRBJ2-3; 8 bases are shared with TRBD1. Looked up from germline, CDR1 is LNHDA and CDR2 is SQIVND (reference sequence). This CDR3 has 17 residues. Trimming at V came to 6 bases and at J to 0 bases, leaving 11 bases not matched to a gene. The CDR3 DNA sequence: TGTGCCAGTAGGCCCCCCCTGGGACAGGCGAGCACAGATACGCAGTATTTT. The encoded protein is CASRPPLGQASTDTQYF.

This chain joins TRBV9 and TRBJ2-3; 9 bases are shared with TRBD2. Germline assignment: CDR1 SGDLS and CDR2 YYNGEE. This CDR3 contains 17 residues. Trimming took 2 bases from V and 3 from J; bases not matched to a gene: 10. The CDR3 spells CASSVYLTAGGTDTQYF. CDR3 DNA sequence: TGTGCCAGCAGCGTCTACTTGACAGCGGGGGGTACAGATACGCAGTATTTT.

The CDR3 coding sequence is TGCGCCAGCAGCCAAGGAGCTACCGCTTATACGCAGTATTTT. Its translation is CASSQGATAYTQYF. The chain uses TRBV4-3 and TRBJ2-3, with no clear D. This CDR3 contains 14 residues. The germline CDR1 and CDR2 sequences are LGHNA and YSLEER. Trimming cost V 1 base and J 7 bases, with 12 bases left between them.